This TCR beta chain was obtained from a study of T cells after yellow fever vaccination. Overall study results and limits: CD4 and CD8 compartments shared a small share of clonotypes, likely from convergent recombination.

A word on this clonotype: The antigen remains undetermined.

In making TCR cDNA, 5'RACE template switching added a universal primer site and UMIs to it. TCRdb re-called the 5' RACE reads with MiXCR, one entry per CDR3 protein. Here the sample spans some 320,000 distinct CDR3 sequences, about 4% being singletons. V lost 5 bases and J lost 4, with 11 bases in between. The CDR3 spans 13 residues. Germline CDR1 is LGHNA and CDR2 is YSLEER. The chain recombines TRBV4-3 with TRBJ2-5; a possible D gene is TRBD2 (6 bases). The receptor's source is a man aged 18 to 30 who received the YFV17D yellow fever vaccine. Source: PBMCs, taken 5 days after the yellow fever booster vaccination. The DNA for the CDR3 is TGCGCCAGCAGCATAGGGGAGGCAGAGACCCAGTACTTC. Translating gives CASSIGEAETQYF.